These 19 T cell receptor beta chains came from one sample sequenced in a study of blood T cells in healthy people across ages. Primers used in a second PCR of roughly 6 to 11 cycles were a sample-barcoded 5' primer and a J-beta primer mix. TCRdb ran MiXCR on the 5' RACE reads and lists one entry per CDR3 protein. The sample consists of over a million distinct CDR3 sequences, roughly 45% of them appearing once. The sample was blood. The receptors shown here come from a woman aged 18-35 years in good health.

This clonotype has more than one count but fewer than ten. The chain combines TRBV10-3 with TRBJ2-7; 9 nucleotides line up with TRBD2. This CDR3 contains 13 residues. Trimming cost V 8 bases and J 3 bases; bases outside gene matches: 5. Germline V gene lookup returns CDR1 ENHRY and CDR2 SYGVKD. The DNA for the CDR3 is TGTGCCATCGCGGCAGCGGGGGGCTACGAGCAGTACTTC. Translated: CAIAAAGGYEQYF.

The CDR3 sequence is CASSSRGTGDWETQYF. CDR3 DNA: TGTGCCAGCAGTTCCCGAGGGACAGGGGATTGGGAGACCCAGTACTTC. The V call is TRBV27, the J call TRBJ2-5; 10 bases are shared with TRBD1. The V segment lost 4 bases and the J segment 5 bases; nucleotides outside the gene matches: 10. Germline CDR1 reads MNHEY; CDR2 reads SMNVEV (reference sequence). The CDR3 loop spans 16 amino acids.

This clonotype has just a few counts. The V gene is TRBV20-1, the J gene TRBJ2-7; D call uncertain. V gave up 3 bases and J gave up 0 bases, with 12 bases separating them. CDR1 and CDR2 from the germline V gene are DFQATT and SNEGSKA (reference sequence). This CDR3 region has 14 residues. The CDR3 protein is CSASYQATSYEQYF. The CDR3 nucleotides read TGCAGTGCTAGTTACCAGGCGACCTCCTACGAGCAGTACTTC.

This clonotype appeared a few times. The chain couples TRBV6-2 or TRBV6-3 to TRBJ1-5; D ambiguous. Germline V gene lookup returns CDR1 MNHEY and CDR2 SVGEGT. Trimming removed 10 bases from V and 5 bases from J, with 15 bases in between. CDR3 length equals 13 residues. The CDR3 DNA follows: TGTGCCACCGCACAGCGGATACATCAGCCCCAGCATTTT. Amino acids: CATAQRIHQPQHF.

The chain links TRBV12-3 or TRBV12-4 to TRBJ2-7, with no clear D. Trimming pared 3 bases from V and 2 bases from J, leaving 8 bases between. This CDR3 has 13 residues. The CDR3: CASSLGKPYEQYF. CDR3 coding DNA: TGTGCCAGCAGTTTGGGCAAACCCTACGAGCAGTACTTC.

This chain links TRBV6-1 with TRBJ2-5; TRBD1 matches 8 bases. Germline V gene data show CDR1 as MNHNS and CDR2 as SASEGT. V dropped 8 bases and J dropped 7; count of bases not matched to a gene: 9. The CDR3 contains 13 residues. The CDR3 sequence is CASDRGPEGTQYF. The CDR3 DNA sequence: TGTGCCAGCGACAGGGGCCCTGAAGGGACCCAGTACTTC.

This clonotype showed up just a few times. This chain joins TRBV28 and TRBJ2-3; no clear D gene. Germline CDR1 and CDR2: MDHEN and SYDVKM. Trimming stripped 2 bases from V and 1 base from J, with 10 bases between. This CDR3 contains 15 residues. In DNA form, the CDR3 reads TGTGCCAGCAGTTTACCCCAAGGAGGCACAGATACGCAGTATTTT. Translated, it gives CASSLPQGGTDTQYF.

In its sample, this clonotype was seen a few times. CDR3 sequence reads: CSAYSGSDSSYEQYF. The CDR3 nucleotides read TGCAGTGCATATAGCGGGAGTGATAGCTCCTACGAGCAGTACTTC. This chain connects TRBV20-1 to TRBJ2-7; TRBD2 matches 9 bases. The J segment lost 0 bases and the V segment lost 6 bases, leaving 9 bases of the junction unmatched. Per germline, CDR1 DFQATT and CDR2 SNEGSKA (reference sequence). CDR3 length equals 15 residues.

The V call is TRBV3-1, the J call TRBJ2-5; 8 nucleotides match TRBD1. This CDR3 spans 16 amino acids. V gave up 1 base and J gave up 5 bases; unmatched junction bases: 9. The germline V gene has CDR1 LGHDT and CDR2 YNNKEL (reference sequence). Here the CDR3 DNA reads TGTGCCAGCAGCCAAGTCACAACAGGGGGAGGTGAGACCCAGTACTTC. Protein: CASSQVTTGGGETQYF.

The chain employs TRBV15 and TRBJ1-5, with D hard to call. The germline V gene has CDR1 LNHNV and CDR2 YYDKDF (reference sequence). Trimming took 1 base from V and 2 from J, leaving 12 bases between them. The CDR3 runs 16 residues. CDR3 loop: CATSRAGIMGNQPQHF. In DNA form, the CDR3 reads TGTGCCACCAGCAGAGCCGGAATTATGGGCAATCAGCCCCAGCATTTT.

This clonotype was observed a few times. CDR3 protein: CSARESGRGTDTQYF. For the CDR3, the DNA is TGCAGTGCTAGGGAAAGCGGGAGGGGTACAGATACGCAGTATTTT. The rearrangement uses TRBV20-1 and TRBJ2-3, with 10 bases fitting TRBD2. Looked up from germline, CDR1 is DFQATT and CDR2 is SNEGSKA (reference sequence). V was clipped by 3 bases and J by 3 bases; unmatched bases: 6. The CDR3 has 15 residues.

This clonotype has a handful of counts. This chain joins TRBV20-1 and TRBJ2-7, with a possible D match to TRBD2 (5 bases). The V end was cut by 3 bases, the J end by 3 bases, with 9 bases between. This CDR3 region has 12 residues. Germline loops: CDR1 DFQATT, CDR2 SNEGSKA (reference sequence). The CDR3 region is CSARAGLYEQYF. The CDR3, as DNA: TGCAGTGCTAGGGCGGGTCTCTACGAGCAGTACTTC.

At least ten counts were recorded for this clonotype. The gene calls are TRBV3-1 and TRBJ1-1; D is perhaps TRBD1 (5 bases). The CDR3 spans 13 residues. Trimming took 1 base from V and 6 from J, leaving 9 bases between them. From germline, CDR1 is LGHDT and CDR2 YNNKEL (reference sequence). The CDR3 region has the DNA TGTGCCAGCAGCCAAGGGCAGGGCGCTGAAGCTTTCTTT. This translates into CASSQGQGAEAFF.

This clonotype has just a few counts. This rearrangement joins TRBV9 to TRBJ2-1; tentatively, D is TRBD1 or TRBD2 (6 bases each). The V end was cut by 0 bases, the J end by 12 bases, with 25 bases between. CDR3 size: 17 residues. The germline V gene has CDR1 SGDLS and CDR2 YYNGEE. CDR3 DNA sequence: TGTGCCAGCAGCGTAGGATCGTCGGGCCAGACGGGGGCGGGGCAGTTCTTC. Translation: CASSVGSSGQTGAGQFF.

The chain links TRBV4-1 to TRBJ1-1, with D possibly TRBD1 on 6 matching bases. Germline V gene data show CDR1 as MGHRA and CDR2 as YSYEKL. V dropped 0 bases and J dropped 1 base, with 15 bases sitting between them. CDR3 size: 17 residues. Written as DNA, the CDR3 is TGCGCCAGCAGCCAAGATTTGGGGGACACTTCGAACACTGAAGCTTTCTTT. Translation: CASSQDLGDTSNTEAFF.

The CDR3 loop reads CASSEEREGQGSYNEQFF. Here the CDR3 DNA reads TGTGCCAGCAGTGAGGAGCGGGAGGGCCAGGGGTCCTACAATGAGCAGTTCTTC. V is TRBV25-1 and J is TRBJ2-1; TRBD2 matches at 10 bases. The ends lost 3 bases at V and 1 base at J; junction bases unmatched: 9. Germline assignment: CDR1 MGHDK and CDR2 SYGVNS. The CDR3 sequence is 18 residues long.

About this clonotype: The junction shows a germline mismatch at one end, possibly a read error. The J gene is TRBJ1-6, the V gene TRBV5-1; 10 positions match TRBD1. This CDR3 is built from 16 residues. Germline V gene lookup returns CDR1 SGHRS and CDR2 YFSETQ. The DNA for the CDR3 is TGCGCCAGCAGCTTGGAAGGGACAGGGGTAAATTCGCCCCTCCACTTT. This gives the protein CASSLEGTGVNSPLHF.

As DNA, the CDR3 is TGTGCCAGCAGCTTAGTTACTCTCTACGAGCAGTACTTC. This codes for CASSLVTLYEQYF. This chain links TRBV7-2 with TRBJ2-7; no clear D. V dropped 1 base and J dropped 3 bases, with 7 bases sitting between them. Germline V CDR1 and CDR2: SGHTA, FQGNSA. This CDR3 has 13 residues.

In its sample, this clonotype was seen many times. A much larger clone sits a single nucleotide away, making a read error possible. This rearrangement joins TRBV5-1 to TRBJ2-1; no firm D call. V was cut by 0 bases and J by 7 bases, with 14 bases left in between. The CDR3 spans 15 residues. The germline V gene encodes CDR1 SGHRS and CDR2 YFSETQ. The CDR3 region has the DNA TGCGCCAGCAGCTTGGCCCGGGCCTTAAGGAATGAGCAGTTCTTC. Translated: CASSLARALRNEQFF.